These 15 T cell receptor beta chains were sequenced from one sample in a study of T cell changes during pregnancy in multiple sclerosis (dated by TCRdb to about 2019). Receptor libraries were prepared by the immunoSEQ multiplex PCR assay. TCRdb re-hosts the immuneACCESS table, in-frame sequences only. Its copies lack some clones; in the studies checked, an unresolved V gene accounts for under half of them, and the cause for the rest is not known. This sample has under 30,000 clones in its table, and 75% to 90% of those were observed once. The top ten clonotypes cover approximately 3.8% of the sample. The material was CD4+ T cells from peripheral blood mononuclear cells, obtained in the first trimester of pregnancy. These receptor sequences come from a female donor in good health, enrolled as a control in a pregnancy study.

The rearrangement uses TRBV7-2 and TRBJ2-7; 13 nucleotides match TRBD2. The CDR3 loop spans 14 amino acids. Germline trimming cut 6 bases from V and 4 bases from J; bases unmatched to any gene: 3. Germline V gene lookup returns CDR1 SGHTA and CDR2 FQGNSA. The CDR3 sequence: CASSALAGGYEQYF. CDR3 nucleotides: TGTGCCAGCAGTGCACTAGCGGGAGGGTACGAGCAGTACTTC.

The chain uses TRBV7-2 and TRBJ1-2; no reliable D call. Deletions cut 1 base from V and 2 bases from J, with 14 bases between. In germline, CDR1 is SGHTA, CDR2 FQGNSA. The CDR3 spans 16 residues. CDR3 sequence (DNA): TGTGCCAGCAGCTTAGTTCCCGACTACAGAAACTATGGCTACACCTTC. Translated, it gives CASSLVPDYRNYGYTF.

The sample holds one count of this clone. V gene TRBV7-2 combines with J gene TRBJ2-5; 10 bases map to TRBD1. CDR1 SGHTA and CDR2 FQGNSA come from the germline V gene. CDR3 size: 16 residues. Unmatched junction bases numbered 7, after V lost 2 bases and J lost 4 bases. The CDR3 region is CASSLTPWDRGETQYF. The CDR3 DNA reads as TGTGCCAGCAGCTTAACCCCCTGGGACAGGGGAGAGACCCAGTACTTC.

The gene calls are TRBV9 and TRBJ1-3; 8 positions agree with TRBD1. The ends lost 4 bases at V and 4 bases at J; junction bases unmatched: 1. This CDR3 is built from 13 residues. Per the germline V gene, CDR1 is SGDLS and CDR2 is YYNGEE. Written as DNA, the CDR3 is TGTGCCAGCAGCCGGACAGGGGGAAACACCATATATTTT. Translated, it gives CASSRTGGNTIYF.

The chain links TRBV30 to TRBJ2-1, with 8 positions matching TRBD2. The germline V gene encodes CDR1 GTSNPN and CDR2 SVGIG (reference sequence). The length of the CDR3 is 13 residues. V lost 3 bases and J lost 5; bases outside the gene matches: 3. CDR3 nucleotide sequence: TGTGCCTGGAGGCCAGCGGGGGACAATGAGCAGTTCTTC. This gives the protein CAWRPAGDNEQFF.

This clone was counted a single time. The chain uses TRBV28 and TRBJ1-2; maybe TRBD1 (5 bases). Per germline, CDR1 MDHEN and CDR2 SYDVKM. The CDR3 spans 14 residues. V was shortened by 5 bases and J by 2 bases, with 12 bases between the two germline ends. The CDR3 protein is CASSRRTGNYGYTF. CDR3 DNA sequence: TGTGCCAGCAGTCGCCGAACAGGCAACTATGGCTACACCTTC.

V is TRBV19 and J is TRBJ1-4; possibly TRBD1 for D (5 bases). The CDR3 consists of 14 residues. The ends were cut back, 1 base at V and 8 bases at J, with 11 bases in the middle. Per germline, CDR1 LNHDA and CDR2 SQIVND (reference sequence). This CDR3 reads CASSIAQGQEKLFF. CDR3 bases: TGTGCCAGTAGTATAGCCCAGGGTCAAGAAAAACTGTTTTTT.

V and J are TRBV7-9 and TRBJ1-2; maybe TRBD1 (6 bases). CDR3 length equals 14 residues. V lost 1 base, J lost 2 bases, and 8 bases lay in between. Germline CDR1 SEHNR, CDR2 FQNEAQ (reference sequence). CDR3 loop: CASSLETGNYGYTF. The CDR3 DNA follows: TGTGCCAGCAGCTTAGAGACAGGCAACTATGGCTACACCTTC.

In the case of this clone: Relative to the germline gene, one junction end is altered; a read error may explain this. The chain links TRBV2 to TRBJ2-5, with TRBD1 as a possible D gene (6 bases). The CDR3 sequence is 12 residues long. Germline CDR1 SNHLY, CDR2 FYNNEI. The CDR3 bases are TGTGCCAGCAGTGAAGCGCAGGGGTCTTTCAACTTC. This gives the protein CASSEAQGSFNF.

The V gene is TRBV5-4, the J gene TRBJ2-3; 7 positions match TRBD1. The CDR3 loop spans 14 amino acids. Germline V gene sequence: CDR1 SGHNT, CDR2 YYREEE (reference sequence). Trimming removed 0 bases from V and 3 bases from J; junction bases left unmatched: 1. CDR3 loop: CASSLDRGTDTQYF. CDR3 nucleotides: TGTGCCAGCAGCTTGGACAGGGGAACAGATACGCAGTATTTT. Based on the CDR3 plus reference TRBV5-4 and TRBJ2-3, the full variable domain is ETGVTQSPTHLIKTRGQQVTLRCSSQSGHNTVSWYQQALGQGPQFIFQYYREEENGRGNFPPRFSGLQFPNYSSELNVNALELDDSALYLCASSLDRGTDTQYFGPGTRLTVL.

The table lists this clone with a few counts. The gene calls are TRBV5-1 and TRBJ1-2; the D gene is possibly TRBD1 (6 bases). CDR1 SGHRS and CDR2 YFSETQ come from the germline V gene. The CDR3 loop spans 14 amino acids. V was shortened by 4 bases and J by 4 bases, with 14 bases between the two germline ends. CDR3 protein: CASSETGSSYGYTF. CDR3 nucleotide sequence: TGCGCCAGCAGCGAGACAGGATCTTCCTATGGCTACACCTTC.

The chain couples TRBV28 to TRBJ2-5, with 7 bases that match TRBD1. V gave up 5 bases and J gave up 2 bases; unmatched junction bases: 5. This CDR3 is built from 14 residues. Germline assignment: CDR1 MDHEN and CDR2 SYDVKM. The CDR3 loop is CASSVGTEQETQYF. Written as DNA, the CDR3 is TGTGCCAGCAGTGTAGGGACAGAACAAGAGACCCAGTACTTC.

The V gene is TRBV28, the J gene TRBJ2-2, with D perhaps matching TRBD2 (6 bases). The CDR3 extends over 13 amino acids. V was clipped by 5 bases and J by 7 bases, with 11 bases between them. The germline V gene encodes CDR1 MDHEN and CDR2 SYDVKM. CDR3 sequence reads: CASSAGFYGELFF. The CDR3 bases are TGTGCCAGCAGTGCGGGGTTTTACGGGGAGCTGTTTTTT.

The chain links TRBV28 to TRBJ1-2, with TRBD1 matching over 9 bases. The CDR3 spans 14 residues. The germline V gene encodes CDR1 MDHEN and CDR2 SYDVKM. With V trimmed by 6 bases and J by 4 bases, 6 bases remained unmatched. The CDR3 sequence is CASSTGGAFYGYTF. CDR3 DNA: TGTGCCAGCAGCACAGGGGGCGCGTTCTATGGCTACACCTTC.

V gene TRBV28 combines with J gene TRBJ1-2; no firm D call. Trimming removed 2 bases at V and 4 bases at J, with 11 bases between. Germline V gives CDR1 MDHEN, CDR2 SYDVKM. The CDR3 consists of 14 residues. CDR3 sequence reads: CASSLRGKAYGYTF. In DNA, the CDR3 is TGTGCCAGCAGTTTACGAGGGAAAGCCTATGGCTACACCTTC.